These 10 T cell receptor beta chains originate from one sample sequenced in a study of blood T cell repertoires in COVID-19. Clones were sequenced by immunoSEQ multiplex PCR, and TCRdb holds only the in-frame ones, with some missing. This sample yields approximately 35,000 clones, of which over 75% are seen a single time; 35% to 55% belongs to the top ten. Source material: peripheral blood. The receptor set was obtained from a human donor in a cohort sampled during active COVID-19.

The CDR3 is CASSIGGFQPQHF. The CDR3 nucleotides read TGTGCCAGTAGTATAGGCGGCTTTCAGCCCCAGCATTTT. The genes are TRBV19 and TRBJ1-5; D remains unclear. Trimming cost V 1 base and J 6 bases, with 7 bases left between them. Looked up from germline, CDR1 is LNHDA and CDR2 is SQIVND (reference sequence). This CDR3 comprises 13 residues.

The CDR3 here is CASSLAGGRADTQYF. Here the CDR3 DNA reads TGTGCCAGCAGCTTAGCGGGGGGCAGGGCAGATACGCAGTATTTT. The genes are TRBV28 and TRBJ2-3; 10 nucleotides line up with TRBD2. Germline assignment: CDR1 MDHEN and CDR2 SYDVKM. V shed 6 bases and J 4 bases; nucleotides not matched to a gene: 7. The CDR3 covers 15 residues. The entire variable domain, with the rest obtained from reference TRBV28 and TRBJ2-3, is as follows: DVKVTQSSRYLVKRTGEKVFLECVQDMDHENMFWYRQDPGLGLRLIYFSYDVKMKEKGDIPEGYSVSREKKERFSLILESASTNQTSMYLCASSLAGGRADTQYFGPGTRLTVL.

The rearrangement joins TRBV5-1 to TRBJ2-1, with 7 bases that match TRBD2. This CDR3 spans 16 amino acids. Per germline, CDR1 SGHRS and CDR2 YFSETQ. V was pared by 0 bases and J by 4 bases, with 7 bases of the junction left unmatched. This CDR3 reads CASSLAQASGYNEQFF. DNA of the CDR3: TGCGCCAGCAGCTTGGCGCAGGCTAGCGGTTACAATGAGCAGTTCTTC.

This clone has a single count. The chain links TRBV11-2 to TRBJ1-4, with 11 positions matching TRBD1. Germline lookup yields CDR1 SGHAT and CDR2 FQNNGV. The CDR3 runs 14 residues. J was trimmed by 8 bases and V by 4 bases; bases with no gene match: 3. The CDR3 region has the DNA TGTGCCAGCAGCTCGGGACAGGGGGGAGAAAAACTGTTTTTT. Translated: CASSSGQGGEKLFF.

The chain uses TRBV12-5 and TRBJ1-1; D unclear. Trimming shortened V by 2 bases and J by 4 bases, and 11 bases separated the two germline ends. Germline V gene sequence: CDR1 LGHNT, CDR2 FRNRAP. The CDR3 is made up of 14 amino acids. Written as DNA, the CDR3 is TGTGCTAGTGGTTTGTCCGGTGGTTCCACTGAAGCTTTCTTT. Translation: CASGLSGGSTEAFF.

The chain couples TRBV7-8 to TRBJ1-2; 8 bases fit TRBD1. V shed 5 bases and J 7 bases; nucleotides not matched to a gene: 12. CDR1 SGHVS and CDR2 FQNEAQ come from the germline V gene. CDR3 length: 15 residues. This CDR3 reads CASSLRTGPGGGYTF. The CDR3 DNA reads as TGTGCCAGCAGCCTACGGACAGGGCCCGGGGGTGGCTACACCTTC. Together with reference TRBV7-8 and TRBJ1-2, the CDR3 gives the full variable domain: GAGVSQSPRYKVAKRGQDVALRCDPISGHVSLFWYQQALGQGPEFLTYFQNEAQLDKSGLPSDRFFAERPEGSVSTLKIQRTQQEDSAVYLCASSLRTGPGGGYTFGSGTRLTVV.

This chain links TRBV18 with TRBJ2-5, with 9 bases aligning to TRBD1. Germline loops: CDR1 KGHSH, CDR2 LQKENI. V shed 0 bases, J shed 5 bases, and the junction held 10 bases outside the gene matches. This CDR3 region has 17 residues. CDR3 amino acids: CASSPPGDRAISETQYF. The CDR3 DNA reads as TGTGCCAGCTCACCACCGGGGGACAGGGCGATTTCGGAGACCCAGTACTTC.

The chain carries TRBV18 and TRBJ1-1; weak D call: TRBD1 (5 bases). The CDR3 has 15 amino acids. Per germline, CDR1 KGHSH and CDR2 LQKENI. The germline V and J ends were trimmed by 3 bases and 0 bases, with 11 bases remaining between them. CDR3 protein: CASSPRALMNTEAFF. CDR3 nucleotides: TGTGCCAGCTCACCCAGGGCACTAATGAACACTGAAGCTTTCTTT. Full variable domain (remainder filled in from reference TRBV18 and TRBJ1-1): NAGVMQNPRHLVRRRGQEARLRCSPMKGHSHVYWYRQLPEEGLKFMVYLQKENIIDESGMPKERFSAEFPKEGPSILRIQQVVRGDSAAYFCASSPRALMNTEAFFGQGTRLTVV.

CDR3 region: CASSQDPSGGLTDTQYF. For the CDR3, the DNA is TGCGCCAGCAGCCAAGACCCTAGCGGGGGCCTTACAGATACGCAGTATTTT. V gene TRBV4-1 combines with J gene TRBJ2-3, with 10 bases lining up with TRBD2. The CDR3 runs 17 residues. V dropped 0 bases and J dropped 3; count of bases not matched to a gene: 6. Germline V CDR1 and CDR2: MGHRA, YSYEKL.

CDR3 nucleotide sequence: TGTGCCAGCAGCCAGGGACTAGCGGGGGGTCAAGAGACCCAGTACTTC. Translation gives CASSQGLAGGQETQYF. This chain connects TRBV4-2 to TRBJ2-5, with TRBD2 matching 15 bases. Trimming cost V 3 bases and J 2 bases; bases outside gene matches: 1. This CDR3 is built from 16 residues. Germline V gene lookup returns CDR1 LGHNA and CDR2 YNFKEQ.